A selection of T cell receptor beta chains follows, all from one sample in a study of blood T cell repertoires in COVID-19. Sequenced by immunoSEQ multiplex PCR; TCRdb stores in-frame clones only, minus some. The profile shows more than 200,000 clones, approximately 84% of them singletons. Sequenced: peripheral blood. All receptors come from a man in his fifties with COVID-19, enrolled during active disease. The CDR3 runs from the conserved cysteine through the conserved F or W. A D gene is named only where the DNA matches it firmly. Part of the rows lack a size; the others show once, few, many or a class for expanded clones.

J gene,D gene,clone size,V gene,CDR3 protein,CDR3 DNA
TRBJ1-5,-,once,TRBV27,CASSDQGFLSNQPQHF,TGTGCCAGCAGTGATCAGGGTTTTTTGAGCAATCAGCCCCAGCATTTT
TRBJ2-1,-,-,TRBV6-4,CASSDFPGNYNEQFF,TGTGCCAGCAGTGACTTCCCGGGGAACTACAATGAGCAGTTCTTC
TRBJ1-5,-,-,TRBV19,CASSLRGMRGQPQHF,TGTGCCAGTAGTCTCCGGGGGATGCGAGGTCAGCCCCAGCATTTT
TRBJ1-1,-,-,TRBV5-1,CASSLVEYTEAFF,TGCGCCAGCAGCTTAGTGGAGTACACTGAAGCTTTCTTT
TRBJ2-7,-,-,TRBV12-3/TRBV12-4,CASSSLREQYF,TGTGCCAGCAGTTCCCTCAGGGAGCAGTACTTC
TRBJ1-5,-,-,TRBV19,CASSIEAQGTQPQHF,TGTGCCAGTAGTATAGAGGCACAGGGCACCCAGCCCCAGCATTTT
TRBJ2-7,-,-,TRBV27,CASSWTAISEQYF,TGTGCCAGCAGTTGGACTGCAATTTCCGAGCAGTACTTC
TRBJ1-5,-,-,TRBV28,CASSLREGEVFEAQHF,TGTGCCAGCAGTTTACGGGAGGGGGAGGTTTTTGAGGCCCAGCATTTT
TRBJ1-2,-,-,TRBV5-8,CASSLQGRNGYTF,TGTGCCAGCAGCTTGCAGGGCAGGAATGGCTACACCTTC
TRBJ2-7,TRBD2,-,TRBV7-6,CASSLASGSSYEQYF,TGTGCCAGCAGCTTGGCCAGCGGGAGCTCCTACGAGCAGTACTTC
TRBJ2-1,TRBD2,-,TRBV27,CASSPGTSAYNEQFF,TGTGCCAGCAGTCCCGGGACTAGCGCGTACAATGAGCAGTTCTTC
TRBJ1-5,TRBD1,once,TRBV6-2/TRBV6-3,CASSGGTDSQPQHF,TGTGCCAGCAGCGGCGGGACAGACTCTCAGCCCCAGCATTTT
TRBJ2-7,-,-,TRBV19,CASTPDNSYEQYF,TGTGCCAGTACCCCGGACAACTCCTACGAGCAGTACTTC
TRBJ2-2,TRBD2,-,TRBV5-1,CASQTGGAYTGELFF,TGCGCCAGTCAGACGGGGGGAGCTTATACCGGGGAGCTGTTTTTT
TRBJ2-1,-,once,TRBV6-6,CASSYSESDEQFF,TGTGCCAGCAGTTACAGTGAATCGGATGAGCAGTTCTTC
TRBJ1-2,-,-,TRBV9,CASSVDGDYGYTF,TGTGCCAGCAGCGTAGATGGAGACTATGGCTACACCTTC
TRBJ1-4,-,-,TRBV4-3,CASSQEGGREKLFF,TGCGCCAGCAGCCAAGAAGGGGGAAGGGAAAAACTGTTTTTT
TRBJ2-5,TRBD2,-,TRBV10-3,CAIRLALQETQYF,TGTGCCATACGACTAGCCCTCCAAGAGACCCAGTACTTC
TRBJ1-4,TRBD1,once,TRBV6-5,CASSYHRQGTNEKLFF,TGTGCCAGCAGTTACCACAGACAGGGGACTAATGAAAAACTGTTTTTT
TRBJ2-2,-,-,TRBV5-1,CASSYPREGPGELFF,TGCGCCAGCAGCTACCCCCGGGAAGGGCCCGGGGAGCTGTTTTTT
TRBJ1-2,TRBD1,-,TRBV14,CASSGTGVSGYTF,TGTGCCAGCAGCGGGACAGGGGTTTCTGGCTACACCTTC
TRBJ2-5,TRBD2,once,TRBV4-2,CASSQGTSDQETQYF,TGTGCCAGCAGCCAAGGGACTAGCGACCAAGAGACCCAGTACTTC